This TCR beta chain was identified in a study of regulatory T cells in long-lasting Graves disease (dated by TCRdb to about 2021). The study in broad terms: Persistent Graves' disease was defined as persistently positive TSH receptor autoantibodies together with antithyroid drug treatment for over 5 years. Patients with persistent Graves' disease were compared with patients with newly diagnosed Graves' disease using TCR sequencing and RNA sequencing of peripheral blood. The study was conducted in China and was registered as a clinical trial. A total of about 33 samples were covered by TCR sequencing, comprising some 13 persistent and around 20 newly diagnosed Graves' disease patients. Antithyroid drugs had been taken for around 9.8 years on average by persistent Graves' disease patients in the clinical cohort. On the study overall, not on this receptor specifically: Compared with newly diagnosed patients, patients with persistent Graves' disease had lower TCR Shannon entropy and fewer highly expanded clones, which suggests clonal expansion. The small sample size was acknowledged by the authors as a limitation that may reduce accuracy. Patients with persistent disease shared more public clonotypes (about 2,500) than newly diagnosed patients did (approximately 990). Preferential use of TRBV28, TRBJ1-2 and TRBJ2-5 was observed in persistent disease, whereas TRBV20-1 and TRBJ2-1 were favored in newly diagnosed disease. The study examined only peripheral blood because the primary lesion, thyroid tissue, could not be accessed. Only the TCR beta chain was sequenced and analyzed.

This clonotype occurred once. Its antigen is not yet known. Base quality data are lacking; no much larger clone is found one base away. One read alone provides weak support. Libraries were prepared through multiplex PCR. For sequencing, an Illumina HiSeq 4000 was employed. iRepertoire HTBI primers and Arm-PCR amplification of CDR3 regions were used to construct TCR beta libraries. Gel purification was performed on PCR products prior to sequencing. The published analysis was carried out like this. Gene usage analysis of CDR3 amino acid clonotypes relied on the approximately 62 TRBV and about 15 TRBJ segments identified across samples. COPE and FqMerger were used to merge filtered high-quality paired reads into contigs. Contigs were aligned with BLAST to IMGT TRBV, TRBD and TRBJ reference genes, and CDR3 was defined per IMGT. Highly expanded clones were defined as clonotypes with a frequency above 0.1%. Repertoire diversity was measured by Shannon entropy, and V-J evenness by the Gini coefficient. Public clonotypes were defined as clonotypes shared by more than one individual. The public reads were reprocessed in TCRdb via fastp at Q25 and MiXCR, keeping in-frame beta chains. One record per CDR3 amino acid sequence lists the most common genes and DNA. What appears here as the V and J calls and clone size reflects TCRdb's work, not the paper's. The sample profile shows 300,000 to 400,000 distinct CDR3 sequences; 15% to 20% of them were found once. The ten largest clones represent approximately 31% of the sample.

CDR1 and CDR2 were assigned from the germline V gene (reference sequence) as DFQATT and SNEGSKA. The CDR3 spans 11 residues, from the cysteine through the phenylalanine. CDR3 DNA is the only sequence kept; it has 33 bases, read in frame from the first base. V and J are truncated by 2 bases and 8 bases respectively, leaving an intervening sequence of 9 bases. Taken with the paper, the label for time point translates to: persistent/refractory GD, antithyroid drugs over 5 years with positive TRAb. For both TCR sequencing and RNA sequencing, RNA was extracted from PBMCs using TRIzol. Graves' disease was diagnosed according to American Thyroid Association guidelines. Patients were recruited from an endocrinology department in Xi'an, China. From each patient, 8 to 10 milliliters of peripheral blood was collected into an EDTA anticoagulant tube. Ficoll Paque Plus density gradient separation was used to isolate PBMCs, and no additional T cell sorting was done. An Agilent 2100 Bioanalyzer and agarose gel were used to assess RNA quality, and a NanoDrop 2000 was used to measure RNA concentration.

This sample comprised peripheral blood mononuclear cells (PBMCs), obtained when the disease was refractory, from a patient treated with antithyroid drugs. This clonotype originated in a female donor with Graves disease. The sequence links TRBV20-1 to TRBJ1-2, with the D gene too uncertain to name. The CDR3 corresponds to CSARSVRGYTF. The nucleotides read TGCAGTGCTAGATCAGTCCGGGGCTACACCTTC.